The sample holds one count of the clone carrying this T cell receptor beta chain. Per the original data handling: Amplification of reference gene primers provided the estimated nucleated cell counts. The protocol was immunoSEQ multiplex PCR, while the TCRdb copy is restricted to in-frame clones and leaves out a portion. The V and J calls and clone size were taken over from that table, and D and trimming were inferred from the DNA. The data show hundreds of thousands of clones, with approximately 86% seen just once and 0.7% to 0.85% held by the top ten. This entry is derived from a study of blood T cell repertoires in COVID-19. At the level of the study: COVID-19 samples from acute and convalescent phases originated in the United States, Italy and Spain.

This CDR3 region has 13 residues. Trimming removed 3 bases at V and 6 bases at J, with 12 bases between. The origin of this receptor is a woman aged 25 to 39 with acute or convalescent COVID-19. The chain links TRBV12-3 or TRBV12-4 to TRBJ2-7, with a possible D match to TRBD1 (5 bases). Sequencing was done on a sample of peripheral blood. CDR3 coding DNA: TGTGCCAGCAGTTTGGCAGGGATTCCCGAGCAGTACTTC. It specifies CASSLAGIPEQYF.